One sample yielded the 6 T cell receptor beta chains listed below, sequenced in a study of cytomegalovirus exposure and HLA in healthy donors. Primers included in the PCR were 60 Vbeta and 13 Jbeta primers. The assay was immunoSEQ multiplex PCR, and TCRdb's table has in-frame clones only and misses some. The table records over 200,000 clones, around 73% of them present only once. The sample was PBMCs. These receptors were taken from a male donor in good health and CMV-seronegative.

The CDR3 sequence is CASSWMGTGDGTDTQYF. The CDR3, as DNA: TGTGCCAGCAGCTGGATGGGGACAGGGGATGGAACAGATACGCAGTATTTT. The chain joins TRBV5-4 to TRBJ2-3, with TRBD1 matching over 10 bases. J gave up 3 bases and V 3 bases, and 10 bases lay outside the gene matches. Germline V CDR1 and CDR2: SGHNT, YYREEE (reference sequence). This CDR3 has 17 residues.

The V and J genes are TRBV6-5 and TRBJ2-4; D is undetermined. The CDR3 covers 13 residues. CDR1 and CDR2 from the germline V gene are MNHEY and SVGAGI. Trimming pared 7 bases from V and 5 bases from J, leaving 12 bases between. CDR3 in DNA: TGTGCCAGCACACCGGCGGCAGAAAACATTCAGTACTTC. It translates to CASTPAAENIQYF.

This CDR3 reads CASSTSGRKGGGYTF. The CDR3 DNA reads TGTGCCAGTAGTACCTCCGGGCGAAAGGGAGGTGGCTACACCTTC. The rearrangement links TRBV19 to TRBJ1-2; D gene uncertain. Trimming shortened V by 4 bases and J by 7 bases, and 19 bases separated the two germline ends. CDR1 LNHDA and CDR2 SQIVND come from the germline V gene (reference sequence). The CDR3 loop spans 15 amino acids.

The rearrangement uses TRBV27 and TRBJ2-3; 11 bases line up with TRBD1. Germline assignment: CDR1 MNHEY and CDR2 SMNVEV (reference sequence). This CDR3 contains 12 residues. The J segment lost 6 bases and the V segment lost 8 bases, leaving 1 base of the junction unmatched. In DNA, the CDR3 is TGTGCCAGCCGGGACAGGGGGGATACGCAGTATTTT. The encoded protein is CASRDRGDTQYF.

The V call is TRBV5-6, the J call TRBJ2-3, with 10 bases fitting TRBD1. Germline trimming cut 2 bases from V and 4 bases from J; bases unmatched to any gene: 1. Looked up from germline, CDR1 is SGHDT and CDR2 is YYEEEE. The CDR3 loop spans 14 amino acids. The CDR3 sequence is CASSFGQGADTQYF. CDR3 nucleotides: TGTGCCAGCAGCTTTGGACAGGGGGCAGATACGCAGTATTTT.

The chain is built from TRBV5-1 and TRBJ2-1; TRBD2 agrees at 7 bases. Germline-derived CDR1 and CDR2 are SGHRS and YFSETQ. This CDR3 is built from 14 residues. Trimming cost V 6 bases and J 5 bases; bases outside gene matches: 8. DNA of the CDR3: TGCGCCAGCAAAGATGGACTAGGGGACAATGAGCAGTTCTTC. Protein product: CASKDGLGDNEQFF.